The clone carrying this T cell receptor (beta chain) has just one count. Its antigen is not known. This specimen belongs to a study of cytomegalovirus exposure and HLA in healthy donors. General study points: Prediction of most subjects' HLA-A and HLA-B alleles by TCR beta sequences was reportedly accurate. There were a few CMV-associated chains whose specificity for CMV antigens was confirmed in vitro. Analyses of presence/absence relied on an assumption of roughly uniform sequencing depth across donors.

V dropped 3 bases and J dropped 3 bases, with 15 bases sitting between them. CDR1 MGHRA and CDR2 YSYEKL come from the germline V gene. The CDR3 loop spans 15 amino acids. PCR used 60 Vbeta primers and 13 Jbeta primers. TCRdb's table, derived via immunoSEQ multiplex PCR, lists solely in-frame clones and lacks some. The sample records 75,000 to 100,000 clones, around 77% being singletons. Specimen: PBMCs. The TCR sequence derives from a man aged 35-49 years in good health and CMV-seronegative. This sequence joins TRBV4-1 and TRBJ2-7, with D possibly matching TRBD1 (8 bases). The CDR3 sequence is CASSQRTGGDYEQYF. CDR3 coding DNA: TGCGCCAGCAGCCAGCGAACAGGGGGGGACTACGAGCAGTACTTC.